This T cell receptor (beta chain) was profiled in a study of blood T cell repertoires in COVID-19. Study details: PBMCs, B-cell-depleted T cells, or T cells provided the cDNA or gDNA that made up the material.

Participant ages covered about 18 to 90 years across 24 US areas. Participants were placed into cohorts based on the clinical history they reported. Before they entered the study, exposed participants had met a COVID-19 case within 2 weeks. The data were produced by immunoSEQ multiplex PCR, yet TCRdb's version contains in-frame clones alone and is incomplete. Here the sample spans 430,000 or so clones, roughly 88% being singletons. Germline values: CDR1 MDHEN, CDR2 SYDVKM. V was pared by 4 bases and J by 0 bases, with 9 bases between. The length of the CDR3 is 15 residues. The J gene is TRBJ2-2, the V gene TRBV28; a possible D gene is TRBD2 (7 bases). The TCR comes from a woman between 18 and 29 years old who had been exposed to COVID-19. The sequenced sample was PBMCs or T cells enriched from blood (not recorded which). CDR3 nucleotides: TGTGCCAGCAGTTCGGGGGGCGCGAACACCGGGGAGCTGTTTTTT. It codes for CASSSGGANTGELFF.